This T cell receptor beta chain was captured by sequencing in a study of T-cell memory formation after mild COVID-19. From the 5' RACE reads, TCRdb called clonotypes with MiXCR, one entry per CDR3 protein. The sample carries around 300,000 distinct CDR3 sequences, 7% to 10% recorded once. This clonotype has ten or more counts. The germline V gene encodes CDR1 SGHRS and CDR2 YFSETQ. Trimming pared 1 base from V and 0 bases from J, leaving 8 bases between. This CDR3 contains 15 residues. Input material: PBMCs or a T cell subset sorted from them (not recorded which). This sequence joins TRBV5-1 and TRBJ2-1; D not resolved. The TCR was taken from a man in his late teens or twenties who had mild COVID-19 (a few samples of this study predate the infection). Cell type and time point are not known. CDR3 in DNA: TGCGCCAGCAGCTTGTGGGGTATCTCCTACAATGAGCAGTTCTTC. The encoded protein is CASSLWGISYNEQFF.